The clone carrying this TCR beta chain has only a few counts. This CDR3 contains 15 residues. Unmatched junction bases numbered 9, after V lost 8 bases and J lost 1 base. This sample was taken from a study of T-cell memory formation after mild COVID-19. Using its own MiXCR run on the 5' RACE reads, TCRdb lists one record per CDR3 protein. The sample yields under 600,000 distinct CDR3 sequences, about 20% seen once. Source material: PBMCs or a T cell subset sorted from them (not recorded which). The receptor comes from an adult woman who had mild COVID-19 (a few samples of this study predate the infection). Cell type and time point are not known. The chain uses TRBV23-1 and TRBJ2-3; 7 positions agree with TRBD1. TRBV23-1 qualifies as an ORF whose function is uncertain. The chain's CDR3 is CASGPNRGRTDTQYF. The DNA for the CDR3 is TGCGCCAGCGGCCCCAACAGGGGCCGCACAGATACGCAGTATTTT.